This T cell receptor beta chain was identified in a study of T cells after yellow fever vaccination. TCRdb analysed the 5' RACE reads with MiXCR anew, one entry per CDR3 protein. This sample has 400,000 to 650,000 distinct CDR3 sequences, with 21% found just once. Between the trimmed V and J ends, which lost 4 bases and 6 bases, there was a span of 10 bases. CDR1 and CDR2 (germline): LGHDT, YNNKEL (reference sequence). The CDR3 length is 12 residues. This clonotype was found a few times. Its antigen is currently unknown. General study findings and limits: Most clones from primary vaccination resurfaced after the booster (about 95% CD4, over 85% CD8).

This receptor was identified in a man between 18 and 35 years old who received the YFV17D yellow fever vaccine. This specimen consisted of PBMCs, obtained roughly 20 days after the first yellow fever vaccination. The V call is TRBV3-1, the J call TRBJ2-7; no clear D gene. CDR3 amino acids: CASSRDVGEQYF. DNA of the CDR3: TGTGCCAGCAGCCGAGACGTTGGCGAGCAGTACTTC.